Listed here are 20 T cell receptor beta chains from one sample, sequenced in a study of cytomegalovirus exposure and HLA in healthy donors (dated 2017 in TCRdb). Libraries were prepared through the immunoSEQ multiplex PCR assay. For the multiplex PCR, a mixture combining 60 forward primers for TCR Vbeta segments and 13 reverse primers for TCR Jbeta segments was used. What TCRdb holds here is the immuneACCESS table cut down to in-frame rearrangements. Part of the clones is not present; checked against another copy, under half of the missing clones reflect an unresolved V gene, and the others are unexplained. The sample profile shows roughly 130,000 clones; roughly four fifths of them were found once. 5.9% of the sample lies in the top ten. The material sequenced was PBMCs. The receptors originated from a woman in her 40s in good health and CMV-seropositive.

The V gene is TRBV7-9, the J gene TRBJ2-1; TRBD1 matches at 7 bases. Germline CDR1 reads SEHNR; CDR2 reads FQNEAQ (reference sequence). V lost 5 bases to trimming and J lost 4 bases; unmatched junction nucleotides: 14. The CDR3 spans 17 residues. CDR3 in amino acids: CASSPKTGTELYNEQFF. The CDR3 region has the DNA TGTGCCAGCAGCCCGAAGACCGGGACAGAGTTATACAATGAGCAGTTCTTC.

The chain recombines TRBV7-2 with TRBJ2-2; 8 bases map to TRBD2. This CDR3 is built from 16 residues. The V gene's germline CDR1 is SGHTA and CDR2 FQGNSA. Losses at the gene ends were 0 bases for V and 6 bases for J; bases not matched to a gene: 6. The CDR3 nucleotides read TGTGCCAGCAGCTTAGCCCCGGGACTAGTCCCCGGGGAGCTGTTTTTT. This translates into CASSLAPGLVPGELFF. Using reference TRBV7-2 and TRBJ2-2 for the parts outside the CDR3, the full variable domain is GAGVSQSPSNKVTEKGKDVELRCDPISGHTALYWYRQSLGQGLEFLIYFQGNSAPDKSGLPSDRFSAERTGGSVSTLTIQRTQQEDSAVYLCASSLAPGLVPGELFFGEGSRLTVL.

The chain carries TRBV27 and TRBJ1-6, with TRBD1 as a possible D gene (6 bases). Germline V gene lookup returns CDR1 MNHEY and CDR2 SMNVEV (reference sequence). The ends were cut back, 7 bases at V and 0 bases at J, with 13 bases in the middle. The CDR3 contains 16 residues. Here the CDR3 DNA reads TGTGCCAGCAAACCGAGGGGGAGCTCCTATAATTCACCCCTCCACTTT. It is translated as CASKPRGSSYNSPLHF.

The rearrangement links TRBV30 to TRBJ2-7; D possibly corresponds to TRBD1 (6 bases). CDR3 length: 15 amino acids. Germline loops: CDR1 GTSNPN, CDR2 SVGIG (reference sequence). Trimming took 2 bases from V and 1 from J, leaving 15 bases between them. CDR3 in amino acids: CAWSTGTQPSYEQYF. In DNA form, the CDR3 reads TGTGCCTGGAGTACCGGGACACAGCCTTCCTACGAGCAGTACTTC.

V and J are TRBV29-1 and TRBJ2-7, with D unresolved. This CDR3 is built from 14 residues. The V end was cut by 0 bases, the J end by 2 bases, with 11 bases between. CDR1 SQVTM and CDR2 ANQGSEA come from the germline V gene. DNA of the CDR3: TGCAGCGTTGAAGAAGAGTCCGATCCCTACGAGCAGTACTTC. Protein product: CSVEEESDPYEQYF.

This clone has just a few counts. V usage is TRBV5-1 and J usage is TRBJ1-1; 8 bases agree with TRBD1. V shed 4 bases and J 1 base; nucleotides not matched to a gene: 6. Germline V gene data show CDR1 as SGHRS and CDR2 as YFSETQ. The CDR3 runs to 15 residues. The DNA of the CDR3 is TGCGCCAGCAGCCTCACCGGGACAGGGAACACTGAAGCTTTCTTT. It is translated as CASSLTGTGNTEAFF.

The chain uses TRBV5-1 and TRBJ2-5; D may be TRBD2 (5 bases). Germline assignment: CDR1 SGHRS and CDR2 YFSETQ. CDR3 length: 13 amino acids. Trimming cost V 0 bases and J 7 bases, with 10 bases left between them. CDR3 protein: CASSLVEVGTQYF. The CDR3 nucleotides read TGCGCCAGCAGCTTGGTGGAGGTGGGGACCCAGTACTTC.

This chain uses TRBV28 with TRBJ2-2, with a possible D match to TRBD2 (5 bases). This CDR3 comprises 19 residues. From germline, CDR1 is MDHEN and CDR2 SYDVKM. The V and J ends lost 3 bases and 2 bases respectively, with 22 bases between them. The DNA of the CDR3 is TGTGCCAGCAGTTTGGCCTCCGCAGGACTCACCTTCAACACCGGGGAGCTGTTTTTT. It is translated as CASSLASAGLTFNTGELFF.

The chain combines TRBV15 with TRBJ2-7; 7 bases align to TRBD1. Germline loops: CDR1 LNHNV, CDR2 YYDKDF (reference sequence). CDR3 length: 16 residues. J lost 5 bases, V lost 5 bases, and 15 bases had no gene match. The CDR3 reads CATSFRRTQGFNEQYF. In nucleotides, the CDR3 is TGTGCCACCAGCTTCCGACGAACACAGGGGTTCAACGAGCAGTACTTC.

The sample holds a few counts of this clone. The chain carries TRBV6-1 and TRBJ2-2; 11 bases match TRBD1. This CDR3 is 15 amino acids long. J was trimmed by 4 bases and V by 6 bases; bases with no gene match: 4. The germline V gene has CDR1 MNHNS and CDR2 SASEGT. The CDR3 here is CASRTGTGGTGELFF. The CDR3 nucleotides read TGTGCCAGCAGGACCGGGACAGGGGGCACCGGGGAGCTGTTTTTT.

The CDR3 loop reads CASSGGHSYNEQFF. The CDR3 DNA reads TGTGCCAGCAGCGGGGGGCATTCCTACAATGAGCAGTTCTTC. The chain uses TRBV2 and TRBJ2-1, with a weak D call TRBD2 (7 bases). V lost 6 bases to trimming and J lost 1 base, with 10 bases between them. The germline gives CDR1 SNHLY, CDR2 FYNNEI. The CDR3 is made up of 14 amino acids. Using reference TRBV2 and TRBJ2-1 for the parts outside the CDR3, the full variable domain is EPEVTQTPSHQVTQMGQEVILRCVPISNHLYFYWYRQILGQKVEFLVSFYNNEISEKSEIFDDQFSVERPDGSNFTLKIRSTKLEDSAMYFCASSGGHSYNEQFFGPGTRLTVL.

The gene calls are TRBV5-1 and TRBJ1-2, with D perhaps TRBD1 (6 bases). V was cut by 0 bases and J by 6 bases, with 15 bases left in between. This CDR3 region has 15 residues. CDR1 SGHRS and CDR2 YFSETQ come from the germline V gene. CDR3 in amino acids: CASSLAGERLDGYTF. CDR3 in DNA: TGCGCCAGCAGCTTGGCAGGGGAAAGGTTAGATGGCTACACCTTC.

This chain uses TRBV10-3 with TRBJ1-4; 8 nucleotides line up with TRBD1. The CDR3 has 15 residues. Germline V gives CDR1 ENHRY, CDR2 SYGVKD. Trimming took 10 bases from V and 7 from J; bases not matched to a gene: 14. The CDR3 here is CATRDLGQGSEKLFF. CDR3 sequence (DNA): TGTGCCACCAGAGATCTAGGACAGGGTTCTGAAAAACTGTTTTTT.

The V and J genes are TRBV19 and TRBJ2-7, with 10 bases identical to TRBD1. The germline V gene has CDR1 LNHDA and CDR2 SQIVND (reference sequence). V shed 6 bases, J shed 3 bases, and the junction held 8 bases outside the gene matches. This CDR3 is 15 amino acids long. The CDR3: CASRRTGTGDYEQYF. CDR3 sequence (DNA): TGTGCCAGTAGGCGTACCGGGACAGGGGACTACGAGCAGTACTTC.

The rearrangement uses TRBV6-5 and TRBJ1-2; D gene uncertain. V was cut by 3 bases and J by 2 bases, with 7 bases left in between. CDR1 MNHEY and CDR2 SVGAGI come from the germline V gene. The CDR3 spans 13 residues. CDR3: CASSYAVNYGYTF. CDR3 DNA sequence: TGTGCCAGCAGTTATGCGGTAAACTATGGCTACACCTTC.

The chain employs TRBV19 and TRBJ2-1, with 16 bases lining up with TRBD2. Trimming removed 5 bases from V and 7 bases from J; junction bases left unmatched: 11. CDR3 length: 18 amino acids. Germline lookup yields CDR1 LNHDA and CDR2 SQIVND (reference sequence). CDR3 amino acids: CASSPMGTSGRAWNEQFF. The CDR3 nucleotides are TGTGCCAGTAGTCCCATGGGGACTAGCGGGAGGGCGTGGAATGAGCAGTTCTTC.

This rearrangement joins TRBV6-5 to TRBJ2-7, with 10 positions matching TRBD1. Unmatched junction bases numbered 10, after V lost 4 bases and J lost 7 bases. Germline V CDR1 and CDR2: MNHEY, SVGAGI. The CDR3 runs to 15 residues. The CDR3 region has the DNA TGTGCCAGCAGTTCGACAGGGGGCGCTCGGGGGGAGCAGTACTTC. It encodes CASSSTGGARGEQYF.

The genes are TRBV29-1 and TRBJ2-1; 13 positions agree with TRBD2. The V segment lost 5 bases and the J segment 7 bases; nucleotides outside the gene matches: 8. The germline gives CDR1 SQVTM, CDR2 ANQGSEA. The CDR3 is 15 residues long. This CDR3 is CSVILAGGPGNEQFF. The CDR3 bases are TGCAGCGTTATACTAGCGGGAGGGCCGGGGAATGAGCAGTTCTTC.

The chain employs TRBV6-6 and TRBJ2-5; weak D call: TRBD2 (7 bases). The V end lost 0 bases, the J end lost 4 bases, and 12 bases lay between the germline ends. The CDR3 is 15 amino acids. The germline V gene has CDR1 MNHNY and CDR2 SVGAGI (reference sequence). CDR3 sequence (DNA): TGTGCCAGCAGTTACTCGAGGGGGGGCGGAGAGACCCAGTACTTC. Amino acids: CASSYSRGGGETQYF.

This rearrangement joins TRBV28 to TRBJ2-6; maybe TRBD2 (7 bases). The germline V gene encodes CDR1 MDHEN and CDR2 SYDVKM. V dropped 3 bases and J dropped 2 bases, with 8 bases sitting between them. The CDR3 has 15 amino acids. The CDR3 protein is CASSLGGPGANVLTF. The CDR3 region has the DNA TGTGCCAGCAGTTTGGGGGGGCCTGGGGCCAACGTCCTGACTTTC.